The TCR beta chain under discussion was sequenced for a study of OX40 agonist ivuxolimab in advanced cancers. Data came from immunoSEQ multiplex PCR; TCRdb stores just in-frame clones and leaves some out. Found here are tens of thousands of clones, about 88% of them singletons; the top ten hold 3.5% to 4%. Trimming took 7 bases from V and 5 from J, leaving 24 bases between them. The CDR3 spans 17 residues. From germline, CDR1 is LNHDA and CDR2 SQIVND (reference sequence). V is TRBV19 and J is TRBJ1-5; D possibly corresponds to TRBD1 (6 bases). Source: CD4+ or CD8+ T cells sorted from blood, taken in a trial of the OX40 agonist ivuxolimab. This sequence was found in an adult with an advanced solid tumor such as melanoma, head and neck, liver or kidney cancer. In DNA, the CDR3 is TGTGCCAGTAATCATGGGCAGGAGGGACAAGGGGATCAGCCCCAGCATTTT. Translating gives CASNHGQEGQGDQPQHF.